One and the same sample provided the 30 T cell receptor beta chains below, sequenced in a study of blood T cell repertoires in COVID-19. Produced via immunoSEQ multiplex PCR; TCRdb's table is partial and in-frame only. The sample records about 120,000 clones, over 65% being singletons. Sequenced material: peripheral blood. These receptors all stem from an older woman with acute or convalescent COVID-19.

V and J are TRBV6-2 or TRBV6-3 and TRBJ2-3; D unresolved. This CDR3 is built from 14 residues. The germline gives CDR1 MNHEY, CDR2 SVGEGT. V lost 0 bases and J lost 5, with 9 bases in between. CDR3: CASSYSAFGDTQYF. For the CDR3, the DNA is TGTGCCAGCAGTTACTCCGCGTTCGGAGATACGCAGTATTTT.

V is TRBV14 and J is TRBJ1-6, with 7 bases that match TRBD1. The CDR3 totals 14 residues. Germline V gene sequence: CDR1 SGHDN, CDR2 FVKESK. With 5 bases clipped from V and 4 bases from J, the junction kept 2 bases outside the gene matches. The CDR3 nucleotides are TGTGCCAGCAGCTTGGACAGGTATAATTCACCCCTCCACTTT. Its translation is CASSLDRYNSPLHF.

The CDR3, as DNA: TGTGCCAGCAGCTTAAGCACCGGGGTGGGCACTGAAGCTTTCTTT. Amino acids: CASSLSTGVGTEAFF. The chain employs TRBV7-3 and TRBJ1-1; the D is unclear. The germline V gene has CDR1 SGHTA and CDR2 FQGTGA. CDR3 length: 15 residues. Trimming shortened V by 1 base and J by 4 bases, and 13 bases separated the two germline ends.

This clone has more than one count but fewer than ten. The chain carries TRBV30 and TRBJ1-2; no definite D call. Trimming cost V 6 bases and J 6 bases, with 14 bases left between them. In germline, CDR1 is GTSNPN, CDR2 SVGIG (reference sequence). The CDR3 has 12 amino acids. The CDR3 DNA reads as TGTGCCTGCTATTCCTCCCTCAATGGCTACACCTTC. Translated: CACYSSLNGYTF.

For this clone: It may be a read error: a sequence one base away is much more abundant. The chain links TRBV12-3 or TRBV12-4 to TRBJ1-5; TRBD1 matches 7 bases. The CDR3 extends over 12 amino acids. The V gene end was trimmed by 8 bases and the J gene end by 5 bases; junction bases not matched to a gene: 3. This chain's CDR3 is CASCTGDQPQHF. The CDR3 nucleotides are TGTGCCAGCTGTACAGGGGATCAGCCCCAGCATTTT.

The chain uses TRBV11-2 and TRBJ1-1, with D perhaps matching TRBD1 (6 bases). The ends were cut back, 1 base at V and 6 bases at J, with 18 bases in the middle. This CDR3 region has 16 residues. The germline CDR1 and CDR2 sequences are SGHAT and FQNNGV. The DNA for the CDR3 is TGTGCCAGCAGCTTAGTCCGTGGTACAGGGCGGGCTGAAGCTTTCTTT. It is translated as CASSLVRGTGRAEAFF.

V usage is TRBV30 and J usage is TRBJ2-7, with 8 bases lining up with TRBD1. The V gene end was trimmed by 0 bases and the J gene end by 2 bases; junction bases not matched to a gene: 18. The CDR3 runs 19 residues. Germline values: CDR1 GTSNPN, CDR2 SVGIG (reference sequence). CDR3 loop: CAWSVLSTSGTGLTYEQYF. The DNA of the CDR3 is TGTGCCTGGAGTGTACTGAGTACCTCCGGGACAGGCCTAACCTACGAGCAGTACTTC.

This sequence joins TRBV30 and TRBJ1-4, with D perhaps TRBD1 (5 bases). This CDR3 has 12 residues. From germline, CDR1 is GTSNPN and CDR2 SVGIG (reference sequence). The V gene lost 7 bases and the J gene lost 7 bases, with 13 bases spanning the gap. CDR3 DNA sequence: TGTGCCTCGACGGCGGGGGGTGAAAAACTGTTTTTT. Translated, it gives CASTAGGEKLFF.

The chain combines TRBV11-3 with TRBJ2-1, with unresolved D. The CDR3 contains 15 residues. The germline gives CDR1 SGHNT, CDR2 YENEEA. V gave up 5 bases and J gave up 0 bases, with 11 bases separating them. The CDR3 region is CASSPSGDSYNEQFF. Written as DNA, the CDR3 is TGTGCCAGCAGCCCCTCCGGAGACTCCTACAATGAGCAGTTCTTC.

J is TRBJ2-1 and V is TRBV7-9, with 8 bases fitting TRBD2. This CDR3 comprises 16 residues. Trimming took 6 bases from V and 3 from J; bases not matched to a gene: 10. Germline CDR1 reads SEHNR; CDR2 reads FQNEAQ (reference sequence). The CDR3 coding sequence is TGTGCCAGCAGAGAAAACCTAGCGGGTGTCTACAATGAGCAGTTCTTC. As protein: CASRENLAGVYNEQFF.

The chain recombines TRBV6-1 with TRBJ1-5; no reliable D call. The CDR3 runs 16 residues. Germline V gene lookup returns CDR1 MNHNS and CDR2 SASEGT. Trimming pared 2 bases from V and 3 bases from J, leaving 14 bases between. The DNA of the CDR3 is TGTGCCAGCAGTGAATCCCCTCGAACAGACAATCAGCCCCAGCATTTT. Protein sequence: CASSESPRTDNQPQHF.

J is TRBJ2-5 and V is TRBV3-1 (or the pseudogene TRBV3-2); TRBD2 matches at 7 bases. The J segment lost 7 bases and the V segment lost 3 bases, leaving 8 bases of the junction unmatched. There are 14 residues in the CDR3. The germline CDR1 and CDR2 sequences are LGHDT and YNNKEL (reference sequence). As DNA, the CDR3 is TGTGCCAGCAGCCACAGCGGGGCCCGGGGGACCCAGTACTTC. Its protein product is CASSHSGARGTQYF.

The DNA of the CDR3 is TGTGCCAGCTCAATAGGCGGGACAGAGAAAGAGACCCAGTACTTC. Translated, it gives CASSIGGTEKETQYF. The rearrangement uses TRBV18 and TRBJ2-5; perhaps TRBD1 as D (7 bases). V was cut by 5 bases and J by 3 bases, with 16 bases left in between. This CDR3 comprises 15 residues. CDR1 is KGHSH and CDR2 is LQKENI in the germline V gene. Based on the CDR3 plus reference TRBV18 and TRBJ2-5, the full variable domain is NAGVMQNPRHLVRRRGQEARLRCSPMKGHSHVYWYRQLPEEGLKFMVYLQKENIIDESGMPKERFSAEFPKEGPSILRIQQVVRGDSAAYFCASSIGGTEKETQYFGPGTRLLVL.

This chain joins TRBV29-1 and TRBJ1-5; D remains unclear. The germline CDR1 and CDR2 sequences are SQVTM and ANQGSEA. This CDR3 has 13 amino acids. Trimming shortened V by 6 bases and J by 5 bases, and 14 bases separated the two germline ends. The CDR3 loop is CSVSGTADQPQHF. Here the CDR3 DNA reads TGCAGCGTGTCGGGAACAGCTGATCAGCCCCAGCATTTT.

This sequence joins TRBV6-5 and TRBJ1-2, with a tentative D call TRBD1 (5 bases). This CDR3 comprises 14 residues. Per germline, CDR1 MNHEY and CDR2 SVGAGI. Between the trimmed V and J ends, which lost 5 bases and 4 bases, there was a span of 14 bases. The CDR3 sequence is CASSRTSLGYGYTF. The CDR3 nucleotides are TGTGCCAGCAGTCGGACATCCCTAGGCTATGGCTACACCTTC.

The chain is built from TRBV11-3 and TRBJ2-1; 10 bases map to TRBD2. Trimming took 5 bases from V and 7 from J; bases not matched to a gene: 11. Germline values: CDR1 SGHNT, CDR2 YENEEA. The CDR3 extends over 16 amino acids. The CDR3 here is CASSVTSSGGQNEQFF. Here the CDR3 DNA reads TGTGCCAGCAGCGTAACCTCTAGCGGGGGACAGAATGAGCAGTTCTTC.

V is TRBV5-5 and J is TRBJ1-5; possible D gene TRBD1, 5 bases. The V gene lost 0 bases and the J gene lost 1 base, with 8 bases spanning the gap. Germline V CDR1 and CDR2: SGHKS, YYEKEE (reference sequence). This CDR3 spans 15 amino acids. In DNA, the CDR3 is TGTGCCAGCAGCTTGGGGTCAGGGAGCAATCAGCCCCAGCATTTT. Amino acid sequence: CASSLGSGSNQPQHF.

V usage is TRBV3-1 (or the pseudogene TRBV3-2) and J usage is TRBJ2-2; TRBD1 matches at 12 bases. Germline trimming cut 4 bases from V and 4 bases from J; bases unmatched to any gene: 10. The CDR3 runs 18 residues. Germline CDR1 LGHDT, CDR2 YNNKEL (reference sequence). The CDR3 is CASSPLLGQGASTGELFF. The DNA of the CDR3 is TGTGCCAGCAGCCCCTTACTGGGACAGGGGGCGTCCACCGGGGAGCTGTTTTTT.

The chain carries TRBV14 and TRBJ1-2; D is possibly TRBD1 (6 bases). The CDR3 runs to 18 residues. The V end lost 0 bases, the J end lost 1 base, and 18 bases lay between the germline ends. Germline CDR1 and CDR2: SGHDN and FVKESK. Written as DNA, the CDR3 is TGTGCCAGCAGCCAAGATTCTCCCGGGACACAATTTAACTATGGCTACACCTTC. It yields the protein CASSQDSPGTQFNYGYTF.

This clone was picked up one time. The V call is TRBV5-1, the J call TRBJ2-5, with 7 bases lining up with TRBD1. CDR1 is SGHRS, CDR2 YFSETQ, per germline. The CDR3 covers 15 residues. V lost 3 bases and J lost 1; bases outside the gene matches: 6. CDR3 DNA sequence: TGCGCCAGCAGCTCGAAAGACAGGGCCCAAGAGACCCAGTACTTC. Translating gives CASSSKDRAQETQYF.

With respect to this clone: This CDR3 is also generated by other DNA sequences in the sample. CDR3 in DNA: TGCGCCAGCAGCCAAGACCGGGGAAACACCATATATTTT. Protein product: CASSQDRGNTIYF. The chain couples TRBV4-3 to TRBJ1-3, with D unresolved. The CDR3 totals 13 residues. Trimming cost V 0 bases and J 4 bases, with 4 bases left between them. Germline V gene data show CDR1 as LGHNA and CDR2 as YSLEER.

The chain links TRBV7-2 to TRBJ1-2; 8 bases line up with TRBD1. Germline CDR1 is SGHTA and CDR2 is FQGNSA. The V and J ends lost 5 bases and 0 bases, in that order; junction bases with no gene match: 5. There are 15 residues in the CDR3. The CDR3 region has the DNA TGTGCCAGCAGCCCGGGGACAGGAACTAACTATGGCTACACCTTC. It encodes CASSPGTGTNYGYTF.

The CDR3 DNA reads TGTGCCAGCAGCGTAGCCTTCGGCGGCGGGGGGCTCGATGAGCAGTTCTTC. It encodes CASSVAFGGGGLDEQFF. The gene calls are TRBV9 and TRBJ2-1; 8 bases agree with TRBD2. CDR3 length: 17 amino acids. CDR1 and CDR2 from the germline V gene are SGDLS and YYNGEE. V dropped 0 bases and J dropped 8; count of bases not matched to a gene: 13.

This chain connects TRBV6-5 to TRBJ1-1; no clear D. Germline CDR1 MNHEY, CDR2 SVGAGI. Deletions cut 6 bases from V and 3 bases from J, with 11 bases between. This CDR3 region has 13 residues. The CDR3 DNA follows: TGTGCCAGCAGCCTGAGGGAGGACACTGAAGCTTTCTTT. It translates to CASSLREDTEAFF.

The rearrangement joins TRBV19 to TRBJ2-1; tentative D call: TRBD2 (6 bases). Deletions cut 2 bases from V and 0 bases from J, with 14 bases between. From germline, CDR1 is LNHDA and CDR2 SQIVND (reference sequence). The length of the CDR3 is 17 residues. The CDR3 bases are TGTGCCAGTAGTATACGGCGGGACCCAAGCTCCTACAATGAGCAGTTCTTC. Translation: CASSIRRDPSSYNEQFF.

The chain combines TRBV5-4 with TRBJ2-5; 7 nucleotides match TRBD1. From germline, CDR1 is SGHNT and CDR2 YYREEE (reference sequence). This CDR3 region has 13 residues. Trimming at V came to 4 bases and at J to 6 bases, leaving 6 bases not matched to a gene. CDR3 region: CASSRDREKTQYF. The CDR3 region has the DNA TGTGCCAGCAGCCGCGACAGGGAAAAGACCCAGTACTTC.

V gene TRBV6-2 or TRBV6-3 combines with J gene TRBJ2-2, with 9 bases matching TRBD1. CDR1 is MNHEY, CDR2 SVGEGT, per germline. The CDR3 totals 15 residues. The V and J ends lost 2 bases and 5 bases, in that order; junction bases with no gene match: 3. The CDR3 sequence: CASSYGDRATGELFF. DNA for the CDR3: TGTGCCAGCAGTTACGGGGACAGGGCAACCGGGGAGCTGTTTTTT.

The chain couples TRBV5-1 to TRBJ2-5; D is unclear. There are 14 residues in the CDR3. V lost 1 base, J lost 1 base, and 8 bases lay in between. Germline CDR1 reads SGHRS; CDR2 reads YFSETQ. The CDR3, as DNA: TGCGCCAGCAGCTTGTCGAGCGCCCAAGAGACCCAGTACTTC. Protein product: CASSLSSAQETQYF.

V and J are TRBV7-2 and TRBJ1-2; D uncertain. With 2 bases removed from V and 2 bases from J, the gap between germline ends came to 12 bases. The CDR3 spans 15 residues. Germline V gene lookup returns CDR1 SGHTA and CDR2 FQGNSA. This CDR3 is CASSLRLSPNYGYTF. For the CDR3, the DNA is TGTGCCAGCAGCTTAAGACTGAGTCCCAACTATGGCTACACCTTC.

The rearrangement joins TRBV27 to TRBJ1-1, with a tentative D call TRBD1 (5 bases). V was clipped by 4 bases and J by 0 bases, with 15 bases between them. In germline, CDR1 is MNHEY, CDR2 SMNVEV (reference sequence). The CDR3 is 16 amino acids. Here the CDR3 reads CASSSGGVPMNTEAFF. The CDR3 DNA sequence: TGTGCCAGCAGTTCGGGGGGGGTCCCCATGAACACTGAAGCTTTCTTT.